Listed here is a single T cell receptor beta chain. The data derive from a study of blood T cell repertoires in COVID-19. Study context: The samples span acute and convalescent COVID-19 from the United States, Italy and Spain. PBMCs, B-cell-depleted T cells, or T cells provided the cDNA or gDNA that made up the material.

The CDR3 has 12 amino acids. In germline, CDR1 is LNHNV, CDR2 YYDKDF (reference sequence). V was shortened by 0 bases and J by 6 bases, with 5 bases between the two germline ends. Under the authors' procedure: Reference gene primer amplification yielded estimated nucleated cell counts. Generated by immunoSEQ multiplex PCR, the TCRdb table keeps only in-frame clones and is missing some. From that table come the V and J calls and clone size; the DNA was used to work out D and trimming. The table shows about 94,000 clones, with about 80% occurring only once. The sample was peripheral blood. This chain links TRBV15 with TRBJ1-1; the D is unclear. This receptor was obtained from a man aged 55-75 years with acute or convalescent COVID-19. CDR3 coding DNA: TGTGCCACCAGCAGAGATCGGGCTGAAGCTTTCTTT. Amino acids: CATSRDRAEAFF.